The 8 T cell receptor beta chains reported below all come from one sample, sequenced in a study of Graves' ophthalmopathy and Graves' hyperthyroidism. RNA served as the template for amplifying TCR beta CDR3 regions. HTBI primers served in a first-round RT-PCR, which a second-round multiplex PCR followed. Each CDR3 protein gets one entry after TCRdb re-called the multiplex PCR reads with MiXCR. The table shows about 740,000 distinct CDR3 sequences, with around 40% occurring only once. The specimen was peripheral blood. These receptors were collected from an adult man with Graves' ophthalmopathy.

In the case of this clonotype: This could be a read error, since a much larger clone is one nucleotide away. The gene calls are TRBV7-9 and TRBJ1-2; D is possibly TRBD1 (5 bases). Germline CDR1 SEHNR, CDR2 FQNEAQ (reference sequence). Trimming left V 6 bases short and J 7 bases short, with 18 bases between. The CDR3 loop spans 14 amino acids. CDR3 bases: TGTGCCAGCAGTACGGTGGGCAGGGCGAGTGGCTACACCTTC. This sequence encodes CASSTVGRASGYTF. Based on the CDR3 plus reference TRBV7-9 and TRBJ1-2, the full variable domain is DTGVSQNPRHKITKRGQNVTFRCDPISEHNRLYWYRQTLGQGPEFLTYFQNEAQLEKSRLLSDRFSAERPKGSFSTLEIQRTEQGDSAMYLCASSTVGRASGYTFGSGTRLTVV.

With regard to this clonotype: This CDR3 is missing its conserved last phenylalanine or tryptophan, likely due to a read error. The genes are TRBV15 and TRBJ2-5, with a weak D call TRBD1 (5 bases). There are 17 residues in the CDR3. V shed 6 bases and J shed 9 bases, with 29 bases lying between them. In germline, CDR1 is LNHNV, CDR2 YYDKDF (reference sequence). The CDR3 DNA sequence: TGTGCCACCAGAGGAAATTTGGGGCCTGGGGTTTGGGTGGCCCAGTACCTC. Encoded protein: CATRGNLGPGVWVAQYL.

The chain employs TRBV25-1 and TRBJ2-6; possibly TRBD2 for D (6 bases). Deletions cut 5 bases from V and 0 bases from J, with 26 bases between. The germline V gene has CDR1 MGHDK and CDR2 SYGVNS. This CDR3 has 21 amino acids. The DNA of the CDR3 is TGTGCCAGCAGTCCTATAGGGTTGGCGGCGGGATCTAGCTCTGGGGCCAACGTCCTGACTTTC. Protein product: CASSPIGLAAGSSSGANVLTF.

Ten or more counts support this clonotype. J is TRBJ1-2 and V is TRBV10-3; unclear D gene. The CDR3 sequence is 15 residues long. Trimming cost V 0 bases and J 0 bases, with 8 bases left between them. The germline CDR1 and CDR2 sequences are ENHRY and SYGVKD. The CDR3: CAISESGDTNYGYTF. CDR3 nucleotide sequence: TGTGCCATCAGTGAGTCGGGAGATACTAACTATGGCTACACCTTC.

On this clonotype itself: This may stem from a read error, because a much larger clone lies one nucleotide away. This chain joins TRBV2 and TRBJ2-5; 8 bases match TRBD1. Germline V gene sequence: CDR1 SNHLY, CDR2 FYNNEI. The CDR3 is 14 amino acids. V gave up 7 bases and J gave up 3 bases; unmatched junction bases: 7. Here the CDR3 reads CASMHPQGEETQYF. CDR3 DNA: TGTGCCAGCATGCACCCACAGGGGGAAGAGACCCAGTACTTC.

This clonotype was seen at least ten times. The J gene is TRBJ2-7, the V gene TRBV7-2; D remains ambiguous. The CDR3 has 14 amino acids. Trimming left V 1 base short and J 3 bases short, with 10 bases between. Germline V lookup: CDR1 SGHTA, CDR2 FQGNSA. CDR3 amino acids: CASSLVGQLYEQYF. The CDR3 DNA reads TGTGCCAGCAGCTTAGTCGGGCAGCTCTACGAGCAGTACTTC.

In its sample, this clonotype was seen many times. The rearrangement uses TRBV2 and TRBJ1-1; D is perhaps TRBD1 (5 bases). CDR1 is SNHLY and CDR2 is FYNNEI in the germline V gene. This CDR3 comprises 15 residues. Trimming stripped 7 bases from V and 1 base from J, with 16 bases between. The CDR3 reads CASMVRQTRNTEAFF. CDR3 DNA sequence: TGTGCCAGCATGGTGAGACAGACCAGGAACACTGAAGCTTTCTTT.

There are a few counts of this clonotype. V and J are TRBV4-1 and TRBJ1-6; D not certain. The V end was cut by 0 bases, the J end by 7 bases, with 10 bases between. The germline CDR1 and CDR2 sequences are MGHRA and YSYEKL. CDR3 size: 15 residues. Here the CDR3 reads CASSQEVRRNSPLHF. The CDR3 DNA reads as TGCGCCAGCAGCCAAGAGGTCAGGAGAAATTCACCCCTCCACTTT.